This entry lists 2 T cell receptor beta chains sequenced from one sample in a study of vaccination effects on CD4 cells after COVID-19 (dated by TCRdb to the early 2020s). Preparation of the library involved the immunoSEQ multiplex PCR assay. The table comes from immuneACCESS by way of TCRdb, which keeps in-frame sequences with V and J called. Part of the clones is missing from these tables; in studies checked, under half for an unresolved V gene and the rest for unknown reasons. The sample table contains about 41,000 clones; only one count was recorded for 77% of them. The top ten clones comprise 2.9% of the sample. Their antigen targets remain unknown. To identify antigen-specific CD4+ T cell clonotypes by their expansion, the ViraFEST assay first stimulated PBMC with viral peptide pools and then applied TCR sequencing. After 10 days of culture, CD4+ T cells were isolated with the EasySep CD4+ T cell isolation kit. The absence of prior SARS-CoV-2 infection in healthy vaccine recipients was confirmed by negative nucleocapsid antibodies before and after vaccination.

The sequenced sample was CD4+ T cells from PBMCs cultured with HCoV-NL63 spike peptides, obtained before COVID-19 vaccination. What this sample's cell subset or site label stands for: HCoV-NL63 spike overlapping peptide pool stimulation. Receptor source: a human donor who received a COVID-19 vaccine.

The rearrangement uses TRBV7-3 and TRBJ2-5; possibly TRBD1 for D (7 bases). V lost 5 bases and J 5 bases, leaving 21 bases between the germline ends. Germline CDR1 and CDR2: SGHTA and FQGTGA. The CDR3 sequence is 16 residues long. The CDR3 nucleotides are TGTGCCAGCAGCCCCCAGTGGAGGGGGCTGGGGGAGACCCAGTACTTC. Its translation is CASSPQWRGLGETQYF.

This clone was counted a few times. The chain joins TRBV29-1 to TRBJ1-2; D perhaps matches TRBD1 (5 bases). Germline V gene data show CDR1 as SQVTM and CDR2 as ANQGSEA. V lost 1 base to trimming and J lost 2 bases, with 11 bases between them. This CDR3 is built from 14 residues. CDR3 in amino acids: CSVEGGEGNYGYTF. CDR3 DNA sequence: TGCAGCGTTGAAGGAGGGGAGGGGAACTATGGCTACACCTTC.